This T cell receptor (beta chain) was sequenced for a study of T cell clonality in common variable immunodeficiency. This clone was picked up many times. Each donor provided about 5 to 9 ml of heparinized whole blood. TCRdb keeps only in-frame clones here, not all; method: immunoSEQ multiplex PCR. Listed for the sample are tens of thousands of clones, none seen a single time. The source is a person aged 18-70 years in good health. The specimen was peripheral blood mononuclear cells.

The CDR3 protein is CSVDLGGNNYGYTF. The part of the CDR3 DNA that was read is TGCAGCGTTGATCTAGGGGGTAACAACTATGGC. This rearrangement joins TRBV29-1 to TRBJ1-2; TRBD1 is a possible D gene (6 bases). Read coverage stops 3 residues before the CDR3 terminus; the germline J gene supplies the remainder. The germline gives CDR1 SQVTM, CDR2 ANQGSEA. The CDR3 sequence is 14 residues long. The V end lost 3 bases, the J end lost 2 bases, and 13 bases lay between the germline ends.